This TCR beta chain was identified during a study of cytomegalovirus exposure and HLA in healthy donors. This clone was seen only once. The PCR made use of 60 Vbeta and 13 Jbeta primers. TCRdb's copy holds only in-frame clones and misses some; the assay was immunoSEQ multiplex PCR. Among approximately 220,000 clones listed, 76% were seen once. The trim removed 5 bases at V and 6 bases at J, leaving 6 bases unmatched. The CDR3 runs to 13 residues. Germline CDR1 and CDR2: SGHNT and YYREEE (reference sequence). Sequenced sample: PBMCs. The rearrangement joins TRBV5-4 to TRBJ2-3, with 7 bases fitting TRBD2. The receptor was derived from a man in his late teens or twenties in good health and CMV-seronegative. Here the CDR3 DNA reads TGTGCCAGCAGACCCTCCGGGGGGGATACGCAGTATTTT. This encodes CASRPSGGDTQYF.